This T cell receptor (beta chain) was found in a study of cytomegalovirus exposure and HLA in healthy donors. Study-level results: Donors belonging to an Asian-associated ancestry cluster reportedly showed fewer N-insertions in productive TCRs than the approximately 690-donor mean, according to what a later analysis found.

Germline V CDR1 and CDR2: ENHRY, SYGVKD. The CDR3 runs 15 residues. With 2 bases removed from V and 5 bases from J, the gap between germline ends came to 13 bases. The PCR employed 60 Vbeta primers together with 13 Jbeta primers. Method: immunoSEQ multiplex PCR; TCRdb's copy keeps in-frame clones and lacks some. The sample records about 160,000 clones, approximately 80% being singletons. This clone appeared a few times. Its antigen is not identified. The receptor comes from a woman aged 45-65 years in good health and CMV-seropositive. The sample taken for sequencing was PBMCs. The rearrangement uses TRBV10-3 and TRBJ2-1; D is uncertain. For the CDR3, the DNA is TGTGCCATCAGTGAGACCCAGCTAGGCGACAATGAGCAGTTCTTC. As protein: CAISETQLGDNEQFF.